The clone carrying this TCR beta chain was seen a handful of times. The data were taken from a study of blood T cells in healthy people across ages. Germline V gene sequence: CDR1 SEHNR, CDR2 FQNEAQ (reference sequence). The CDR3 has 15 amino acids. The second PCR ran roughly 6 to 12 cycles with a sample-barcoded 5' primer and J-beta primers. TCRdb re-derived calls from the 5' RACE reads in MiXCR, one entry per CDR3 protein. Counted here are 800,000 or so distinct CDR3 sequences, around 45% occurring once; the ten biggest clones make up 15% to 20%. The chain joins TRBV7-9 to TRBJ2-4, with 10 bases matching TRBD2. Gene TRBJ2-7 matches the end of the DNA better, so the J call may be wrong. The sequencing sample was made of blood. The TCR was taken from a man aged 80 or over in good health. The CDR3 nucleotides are TGTGCCAGCAGCGCGCAAGCGGGAGGGCCCAACGAGCAGTACTTC. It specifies CASSAQAGGPNEQYF.